This T cell receptor (beta chain) was identified in a study of blood T cell repertoires in COVID-19 (dated by TCRdb to the early 2020s). Notes on the research overall: Collaborator samples came from the United States, Italy and Spain and covered acute and convalescent phases of COVID-19. The repertoires were released in a freely available public database meant as a resource for research on the immune response to SARS-CoV-2. The prospective study material was composed of cDNA or gDNA derived from T cells, B-cell-depleted T cells, or PBMCs. A de-identified subject ID, COVID-19 status, age in years and sex were almost always included in the sample metadata. Where available, HLA class I and class II types were taken from metadata supplied by the sample provider and were not determined by assay-based typing. The samples were drawn from the first 160 participants of the ongoing ImmuneRACE study and from 1,254 subjects provided by 6 global collaborators. Deeply sampled blood TCRbeta repertoires from subjects exposed to, actively infected with, or recovered from COVID-19 were included in the dataset.

General study outcomes and caveats: Clinical and demographic metadata were provided uncurated, with the amount varying by source and participant.

In regard to this clone: It lacks a known antigen. No qualities accompany the bases; no much larger clone lies one base away.

TCRbeta CDR3 regions were amplified from genomic DNA by means of the immunoSEQ Assay, a bias-controlled multiplex PCR. For the original study's pipeline: Within the assay, amplification of reference gene primers was used to estimate how many nucleated cells each sample contained. To quantify the absolute abundance of each unique TCRbeta CDR3 rearrangement, sequence reads were collapsed and filtered. Productive Simpson clonality was computed per sample as the square root of Simpson's diversity index over productive rearrangements. In TCRdb, the immuneACCESS table is reduced to in-frame sequences with V and J assigned. These tables do not hold every clone; where another copy was compared, an unresolved V gene accounts for under half, and the others remain unexplained. Clone size and V and J calls were adopted from that table, with D and trimming inferred from the DNA. This sample holds 200,000 to 250,000 clones; roughly 85% were observed only once. In total, the top ten clones hold 10% to 15% of the sample.

Inclusive of the bounding cysteine and phenylalanine, the CDR3 is 16 residues long. Kept here is only the CDR3 DNA, which spans 48 bases and is read in frame from base 1. From V the trimming removes 6 bases and from J it removes 1 base, while the gene matches leave 12 bases of the junction unaccounted for. The germline V gene encodes CDR1 SGHAT and CDR2 FQNNGV. A second Seattle source provided samples from volunteer blood donors who had recovered from COVID-19. Whole blood was collected in K2EDTA tubes by collaborating institutions according to the institutions' own protocols. For TCRbeta analysis, collaborators shipped samples as frozen whole blood, isolated PBMCs, or DNA extracted from either of those sample types.

The receptor comes from a woman between 18 and 30 years old who had recovered from COVID-19. This chain is built from TRBV11-2 and TRBJ2-7; the junction holds 7 bases that match TRBD2. Sequenced input: peripheral blood. This receptor carries the CDR3 CASSHIGGEGSYEQYF. Read as DNA, the sequence is TGTGCCAGCAGTCATATTGGGGGGGAAGGTTCCTACGAGCAGTACTTC.